Sequencing of this T cell receptor (beta chain) was carried out in a study of blood T cell repertoires in COVID-19. Across the whole study: Collection of acute and convalescent COVID-19 samples took place in the United States, Italy and Spain. T cells, B-cell-depleted T cells, or PBMCs provided the cDNA or gDNA that served as material.

The CDR3 runs to 13 residues. Germline V gene data show CDR1 as MDHEN and CDR2 as SYDVKM. V lost 3 bases and J 12 bases, leaving 15 bases between the germline ends. Only in-frame clones appear in the TCRdb table, and some are missing; sequencing was by immunoSEQ multiplex PCR. The sample yields about 200,000 clones, 80% to 95% seen once. Sample: peripheral blood. The receptor comes from a man aged 45 to 65 with acute or convalescent COVID-19. The chain carries TRBV28 and TRBJ1-3, with D unresolved. This chain's CDR3 is CASSLPTPGGIYF. In DNA, the CDR3 is TGTGCCAGCAGTTTGCCAACCCCGGGAGGCATATATTTT.